The sequence of this TCR beta chain was determined in a study of blood T cell repertoires in COVID-19 (dated by TCRdb to 2020 to 2021). Some background on the complete study: Samples from collaborators originated in the United States, Italy and Spain and spanned both the acute and convalescent phases of COVID-19. The prospective study material was composed of cDNA or gDNA derived from T cells, B-cell-depleted T cells, or PBMCs. The samples were drawn from two sources: the first 160 participants of the ongoing ImmuneRACE study, and some 1,300 subjects contributed by 6 global collaborators. Sample metadata almost always included a de-identified subject ID, COVID-19 status, age in years and sex. Deeply sampled blood TCRbeta repertoires from subjects exposed to, actively infected with, or recovered from COVID-19 were included in the dataset. HLA class I and class II types, where available, came from metadata supplied by the sample provider rather than from assay-based typing. The repertoires were released in a freely available public database meant as a resource for research on the immune response to SARS-CoV-2.

Trimmed from V: 5 bases; trimmed from J: 3 bases; junction bases lacking a gene match: 5. As encoded in the germline V gene, CDR1 is MNHEY while CDR2 is SVGAGI. From the cysteine up to the phenylalanine, the CDR3 has a length of 15 residues. Only CDR3 DNA remains: 45 bases, in frame from the first base. About this clone itself: No cognate antigen has been identified for it. Within one base of it there is no much larger clone, and no base qualities were kept.

General conclusions and limits of the study: The quantity of clinical and demographic metadata differed by source and by participant and was supplied without curation.

TCRbeta CDR3 regions were amplified from genomic DNA by means of the immunoSEQ Assay, a bias-controlled multiplex PCR. The original pipeline was this. Within the assay, amplification of reference gene primers was used to estimate how many nucleated cells each sample contained. To quantify the absolute abundance of each unique TCRbeta CDR3 rearrangement, sequence reads were collapsed and filtered. For each sample, productive Simpson clonality was calculated as the square root of Simpson's diversity index across productive rearrangements. Imported from immuneACCESS, the table was reduced by TCRdb to in-frame sequences with V and J called. These copies leave out some clones; in studies compared against another copy, an unresolved V gene accounts for under half, and the cause of the remainder is not known. For V, J and clone size, that table is used; D and trimming come from the DNA. The sample profile shows hundreds of thousands of clones; 85% to 90% of them were found once. Roughly a sixth of the sample belongs to the ten largest clones.

Participants in the prospective study were enrolled through a virtual design, were aged roughly 18 to 90 years, and lived in about two dozen United States geographic areas. To assign participants to cohorts, the prospective study relied on clinical history that participants themselves reported in a screening survey and a study questionnaire. ImmuneRACE Cohort 3 recovered participants were defined by two consecutive negative NP/OP PCR tests, healthcare professional clearance, or symptom resolution. In the prospective study, whole blood, serum and a nasopharyngeal or oropharyngeal swab were collected from each participant by mobile phlebotomists. Participants in the prospective study had the option to provide additional blood draws and questionnaires over a 2-month period. Prospective study blood samples were shipped either frozen or at room temperature before DNA extraction.

The chain joins TRBV6-5 to TRBJ1-2; 11 of the junction bases match TRBD1. Material for sequencing was PBMCs or T cells enriched from blood (not recorded which). This TCR was sampled from a man younger than 35 who had recovered from COVID-19. The CDR3 corresponds to CASSRRTGGDYGYTF. At the DNA level, the sequence is TGTGCCAGCAGTCGCCGGACAGGGGGCGACTATGGCTACACCTTC.